This is a list of T cell receptor beta chains from one sample in a study of T cell changes during pregnancy in multiple sclerosis. The data were produced by immunoSEQ multiplex PCR, yet TCRdb's version contains in-frame clones alone and is incomplete. The sample contains approximately 32,000 clones, roughly 90% of which appear only once. The sample consisted of CD8+ T cells from peripheral blood mononuclear cells, taken in the first trimester of pregnancy. The receptors derive from a female donor with multiple sclerosis, enrolled in a pregnancy study. Both conserved end residues are part of each CDR3. A D gene is named only where the DNA matches it firmly.

CASSQGQGGRTEAFF | NA | TRBV4-1
CASSLAGYRSYEQYF | NA | TRBV5-1
CASSIRQFNEQFF | NA | TRBV9
CASSSLAGVNTQYF | TRBD2 | TRBV27
CASLKASGSMSNEQFF | TRBD2 | TRBV7-9
CASSLGTGEVVNTEAFF | TRBD1 | TRBV5-1
CASSLGSEETQYF | NA | TRBV13
CASSPREAEPYEQYF | NA | TRBV19
CASSERRRVGAYEQYF | NA | TRBV6-1
CASSIGQYSNQPQHF | NA | TRBV19
CASSQERRASYEQYF | NA | TRBV4-1
CASSSWTSVYNEQFF | TRBD2 | TRBV28
CASSFRDTPGGYTF | NA | TRBV7-8
CARSLESESSGNTIYF | NA | TRBV5-3
CASTPGVEETQYF | NA | TRBV28
CAWSVESDYSGNTIYF | NA | TRBV30
CASSLAGGEEETQYF | TRBD2 | TRBV7-9
CASSLGDWAAYGYTF | NA | TRBV7-9
CASSLVQGSTDTQYF | TRBD1 | TRBV5-1
CASSREQYF | NA | TRBV27
CASSYRGDYGYTF | TRBD1 | TRBV11-2
CASSLFSVQAQETQYF | NA | TRBV27
CAWRPTGYEQYF | NA | TRBV30
CASSLAPGGRGYTF | NA | TRBV27
CASSQDRTKNTDTQYF | NA | TRBV4-3
CASSTDEGRGTSYNEQFF | NA | TRBV11-2
CASSALLASTDTQYF | TRBD2 | TRBV5-1
CASTQGTGYTEAFF | TRBD1 | TRBV4-3
CASSPAGYQETQYF | NA | TRBV18
CASSLTSSAGVYEQYF | NA | TRBV28
CASSPGQGSYNEQFF | TRBD1 | TRBV5-4
CASSVESQAYEQYF | NA | TRBV9
CSVVAGLSYEQYF | NA | TRBV29-1
CASSLARGHGYTF | TRBD1 | TRBV7-9
CASSLFQMNTEAFF | NA | TRBV7-9
CASSNRGTEAFF | NA | TRBV19
CASRGLYGDSSYEQYF | TRBD1 | TRBV28
CASSDGTSVSYEQYF | TRBD2 | TRBV5-1
CASSLELNEQFF | NA | TRBV7-9
CASSLGSGRGTGELFF | TRBD2 | TRBV7-2
CASSYAGTPQPTEAFF | NA | TRBV6-5
CASSLLSGLADEQYF | TRBD2 | TRBV11-2
CASSTSGRRGDTQYF | TRBD2 | TRBV25-1
CSQDRGRNEQFF | TRBD1 | TRBV29-1
CASNGSPYNEQFF | NA | TRBV5-6
CASSLRVPPGPYNEQFF | NA | TRBV7-9
CASSFGGQLYRSNQPQHF | TRBD1 | TRBV27
CASSIFGTSGTDTQYF | TRBD2 | TRBV19
CASSLTGADTDTQYF | TRBD1 | TRBV5-1
CASSLTDSSYEQYF | NA | TRBV7-6
CASSFSTGEQYF | NA | TRBV7-9
CASSQDSGQGGTGELFF | TRBD1 | TRBV4-3
CASSGLGARNEKLFF | NA | TRBV9
CASSYLRLAGASYEQYF | TRBD2 | TRBV27
CASSIRFVEGLHEQFF | NA | TRBV19
CASSFTGQAEAFF | NA | TRBV5-1